The 29 T cell receptor beta chains in this list originate from one sample, sequenced in a study of blood T cell repertoires in COVID-19. Profiled with immunoSEQ multiplex PCR; TCRdb holds only in-frame clones, not every one. The table includes roughly 93,000 clones, around 87% detected once. Input material: peripheral blood. These receptor sequences come from a human donor in a cohort sampled during active COVID-19.

A single count supports this clone. This sequence joins TRBV27 and TRBJ2-1; D uncertain. The V end was cut by 7 bases, the J end by 8 bases, with 15 bases between. The CDR3 extends over 13 amino acids. In germline, CDR1 is MNHEY, CDR2 SMNVEV (reference sequence). In DNA, the CDR3 is TGTGCCAGCACCCCCCTTTACAATCATGAGCAGTTCTTC. As protein: CASTPLYNHEQFF.

The chain couples TRBV3-1 (or the pseudogene TRBV3-2) to TRBJ2-2; D may be TRBD1 (5 bases). There are 15 residues in the CDR3. Trimming took off 2 bases at V and 8 bases at J, with 15 bases between the two ends. Germline CDR1 is LGHDT and CDR2 is YNNKEL (reference sequence). The CDR3 DNA reads TGTGCCAGCAGCCAAAAGTCGCAGGGCCTTGGGGAGCTGTTTTTT. Translation gives CASSQKSQGLGELFF.

The V gene is TRBV3-1 (or the pseudogene TRBV3-2), the J gene TRBJ1-2; maybe TRBD1 (6 bases). The germline V and J ends were trimmed by 4 bases and 3 bases, with 24 bases remaining between them. CDR3 length: 18 amino acids. CDR1 is LGHDT and CDR2 is YNNKEL in the germline V gene (reference sequence). Here the CDR3 DNA reads TGTGCCAGCAGCCGTTGGGGGACACCCCTGACCGGAGACTATGGCTACACCTTC. Its translation: CASSRWGTPLTGDYGYTF.

The genes are TRBV19 and TRBJ2-7; possibly TRBD2 for D (5 bases). The CDR3 runs 14 residues. V was trimmed by 3 bases and J by 5 bases, leaving 14 bases between them. The germline CDR1 and CDR2 sequences are LNHDA and SQIVND (reference sequence). CDR3 region: CASSMGLAMNEQYF. The CDR3 DNA follows: TGTGCCAGTAGTATGGGTCTAGCCATGAACGAGCAGTACTTC. The full variable domain, rest sourced from reference TRBV19 and TRBJ2-7, is DGGITQSPKYLFRKEGQNVTLSCEQNLNHDAMYWYRQDPGQGLRLIYYSQIVNDFQKGDIAEGYSVSREKKESFPLTVTSAQKNPTAFYLCASSMGLAMNEQYFGPGTRLTVT.

The chain joins TRBV5-4 to TRBJ2-1; 8 bases are a match to TRBD2. This CDR3 comprises 15 residues. Trimming took 1 base from V and 5 from J; bases not matched to a gene: 5. Germline lookup yields CDR1 SGHNT and CDR2 YYREEE (reference sequence). DNA for the CDR3: TGTGCCAGCAGCTTGTTTAGCGGGAAACACAATGAGCAGTTCTTC. It translates to CASSLFSGKHNEQFF.

The chain uses TRBV7-9 and TRBJ2-5; a weak D match, TRBD1 (6 bases). There are 16 residues in the CDR3. With 8 bases removed from V and 2 bases from J, the gap between germline ends came to 21 bases. The germline V gene has CDR1 SEHNR and CDR2 FQNEAQ (reference sequence). The DNA for the CDR3 is TGTGCCAGCGGACGGACGCGTGGGACATCGCAAGAGACCCAGTACTTC. Translated, it gives CASGRTRGTSQETQYF.

The chain joins TRBV6-6 to TRBJ2-3; a possible D gene is TRBD1 (6 bases). CDR1 is MNHNY and CDR2 is SVGAGI in the germline V gene (reference sequence). V lost 8 bases and J 0 bases, leaving 12 bases between the germline ends. The CDR3 is 14 amino acids. The CDR3 region is CASYRGGSTDTQYF. DNA for the CDR3: TGTGCCAGCTACCGTGGGGGCAGCACAGATACGCAGTATTTT.

The genes are TRBV27 and TRBJ2-5; TRBD1 might be the D (6 bases). The V gene lost 8 bases and the J gene lost 5 bases, with 15 bases spanning the gap. The germline gives CDR1 MNHEY, CDR2 SMNVEV (reference sequence). The CDR3 is 13 amino acids. Here the CDR3 DNA reads TGTGCCAGCTCAGACAGGACGAGGGAGACCCAGTACTTC. Protein: CASSDRTRETQYF.

V and J are TRBV24-1 and TRBJ2-2, with no clear D. There are 16 residues in the CDR3. CDR1 and CDR2 from the germline V gene are KGHDR and SFDVKD. V dropped 4 bases and J dropped 0 bases, with 11 bases sitting between them. The CDR3 DNA sequence: TGTGCCACCAGTGACCCTGGCAGGTCGAACACCGGGGAGCTGTTTTTT. Translated, it gives CATSDPGRSNTGELFF.

For the CDR3, the DNA is TGTGCCAGCAGCTTGGTGGTAGGGGGCACTGAAGCTTTCTTT. This gives the protein CASSLVVGGTEAFF. V usage is TRBV5-5 and J usage is TRBJ1-1; tentative D call: TRBD1 (6 bases). This CDR3 is built from 14 residues. The germline V and J ends were trimmed by 0 bases and 4 bases, with 10 bases remaining between them. Germline CDR1 reads SGHKS; CDR2 reads YYEKEE (reference sequence).

The chain recombines TRBV18 with TRBJ2-7; a weak D match, TRBD2 (6 bases). The CDR3 is 15 amino acids. Trimming removed 2 bases from V and 6 bases from J, with 17 bases in between. In germline, CDR1 is KGHSH, CDR2 LQKENI. The CDR3 reads CASSPKVSGRGEQYF. The CDR3 DNA reads as TGTGCCAGCTCACCAAAGGTCAGCGGGCGGGGCGAGCAGTACTTC. Drawing the rest from reference TRBV18 and TRBJ2-7, the complete variable domain is NAGVMQNPRHLVRRRGQEARLRCSPMKGHSHVYWYRQLPEEGLKFMVYLQKENIIDESGMPKERFSAEFPKEGPSILRIQQVVRGDSAAYFCASSPKVSGRGEQYFGPGTRLTVT.

The chain carries TRBV19 and TRBJ2-2; the match to TRBD2 covers 9 bases. V was pared by 10 bases and J by 6 bases, with 6 bases of the junction left unmatched. The CDR3 contains 13 residues. Looked up from germline, CDR1 is LNHDA and CDR2 is SQIVND (reference sequence). CDR3 amino acids: CAIGAGGAGELFF. Here the CDR3 DNA reads TGTGCCATCGGCGCGGGAGGGGCCGGGGAGCTGTTTTTT.

The chain recombines TRBV5-6 with TRBJ2-3, with 7 bases matching TRBD2. The CDR3 runs 16 residues. The trim removed 0 bases at V and 8 bases at J, leaving 12 bases unmatched. From germline, CDR1 is SGHDT and CDR2 YYEEEE. CDR3 in amino acids: CASSLGGAAGAGTQYF. The CDR3 bases are TGTGCCAGCAGCTTGGGGGGCGCTGCGGGAGCGGGTACGCAGTATTTT.

Worth noting for this clone: Other DNA sequences in this sample translate to the same CDR3. The rearrangement links TRBV12-3 or TRBV12-4 to TRBJ2-5; TRBD2 might be the D (6 bases). V gave up 2 bases and J gave up 5 bases, with 9 bases separating them. The CDR3 has 13 residues. DNA for the CDR3: TGTGCCAGCAGTTTACTGGGGAGGGAGACCCAGTACTTC. As protein: CASSLLGRETQYF.

The chain joins TRBV20-1 to TRBJ2-7, with 8 bases lining up with TRBD1. The junction had 13 bases not matched to a gene; V was cut back by 3 bases and J by 3 bases. Germline V gives CDR1 DFQATT, CDR2 SNEGSKA (reference sequence). This CDR3 is built from 16 residues. The CDR3 coding sequence is TGCAGTGCTAGTCATCAACGGACAGGGAGACACTACGAGCAGTACTTC. This translates into CSASHQRTGRHYEQYF.

The rearrangement uses TRBV7-9 and TRBJ2-3, with D perhaps TRBD2 (6 bases). The CDR3 has 16 residues. V gave up 1 base and J gave up 0 bases, with 11 bases separating them. Germline loops: CDR1 SEHNR, CDR2 FQNEAQ (reference sequence). For the CDR3, the DNA is TGTGCCAGCAGCTTAGTCCGCGGGATTAGCACAGATACGCAGTATTTT. Protein sequence: CASSLVRGISTDTQYF.

The table lists this clone with a count of one. V gene TRBV10-2 combines with J gene TRBJ1-2, with D unresolved. This CDR3 has 15 residues. The V gene lost 0 bases and the J gene lost 4 bases, with 12 bases spanning the gap. Germline V CDR1 and CDR2: WSHSY, SAAADI. CDR3 region: CASSESTPSGYGYTF. The DNA for the CDR3 is TGCGCCAGCAGTGAGTCGACTCCGTCTGGCTATGGCTACACCTTC.

The J gene is TRBJ2-1, the V gene TRBV6-6; TRBD1 matches 7 bases. The CDR3 has 16 amino acids. From germline, CDR1 is MNHNY and CDR2 SVGAGI (reference sequence). V shed 5 bases and J 7 bases; nucleotides not matched to a gene: 14. This CDR3 reads CASSRTGAVDTNEQFF. The CDR3 bases are TGTGCCAGCAGTCGAACAGGGGCGGTGGACACGAATGAGCAGTTCTTC.

This rearrangement joins TRBV5-1 to TRBJ2-7; 14 bases align to TRBD2. CDR1 SGHRS and CDR2 YFSETQ come from the germline V gene. This CDR3 is built from 14 residues. J was trimmed by 6 bases and V by 3 bases; bases with no gene match: 2. The CDR3, as DNA: TGCGCCAGCAGCTATGGGACTAGCGGGAGCGAGCAGTACTTC. Protein: CASSYGTSGSEQYF.

This sequence joins TRBV12-3 or TRBV12-4 and TRBJ2-3; possible D gene TRBD2, 5 bases. V lost 10 bases and J lost 1, with 12 bases in between. CDR3 length: 13 amino acids. CDR3 in DNA: TGTGCCACCCGCCGGGAAGGCACAGATACGCAGTATTTT. Translated, it gives CATRREGTDTQYF.

The chain is built from TRBV27 and TRBJ2-7; D may be TRBD1 (5 bases). The CDR3 spans 13 residues. V lost 7 bases and J 3 bases, leaving 13 bases between the germline ends. CDR1 is MNHEY and CDR2 is SMNVEV in the germline V gene (reference sequence). As DNA, the CDR3 is TGTGCCAGCACCCCAGAAAGGGGCTACGAGCAGTACTTC. As protein: CASTPERGYEQYF.

The rearrangement joins TRBV2 to TRBJ2-2; TRBD2 aligns across 8 bases. With 7 bases clipped from V and 7 bases from J, the junction kept 11 bases outside the gene matches. From germline, CDR1 is SNHLY and CDR2 FYNNEI. The CDR3 spans 15 residues. CDR3: CASKGSSGLSGELFF. The CDR3 DNA reads as TGTGCCAGCAAGGGTTCTAGCGGGCTCAGCGGGGAGCTGTTTTTT.

This rearrangement joins TRBV28 to TRBJ2-5; tentatively, D is TRBD2 (6 bases). With 5 bases removed from V and 3 bases from J, the gap between germline ends came to 16 bases. The CDR3 has 15 residues. Germline CDR1 MDHEN, CDR2 SYDVKM. DNA of the CDR3: TGTGCCAGCAGTCGCCGGACTGCGGGAAAAGAGACCCAGTACTTC. As protein: CASSRRTAGKETQYF.

In its sample, this clone ranks as medium-sized. The V gene is TRBV19, the J gene TRBJ2-1; 7 bases are shared with TRBD2. Germline-derived CDR1 and CDR2 are LNHDA and SQIVND (reference sequence). The CDR3 totals 13 residues. As DNA, the CDR3 is TGTGCTTCGGGGGGACTGGCCTACAATGAGCAGTTCTTC. Protein product: CASGGLAYNEQFF.

The count of this clone is one. The rearrangement joins TRBV14 to TRBJ2-4; the match to TRBD1 covers 10 bases. The CDR3 spans 18 residues. Trimming took 3 bases from V and 1 from J; bases not matched to a gene: 9. Per the germline V gene, CDR1 is SGHDN and CDR2 is FVKESK. The CDR3 region is CASSHGGQGGAAKNIQYF. In DNA, the CDR3 is TGTGCCAGCAGCCACGGCGGACAGGGGGGGGCGGCCAAAAACATTCAGTACTTC.

This chain's CDR3 is CASSQALIGGGSYNSPLHF. CDR3 sequence (DNA): TGCGCCAGCAGCCAAGCCCTTATCGGGGGAGGCTCCTATAATTCACCCCTCCACTTT. The V gene is TRBV4-1, the J gene TRBJ1-6; TRBD1 might be the D (5 bases). V lost 1 base and J lost 0, with 16 bases in between. Germline V lookup: CDR1 MGHRA, CDR2 YSYEKL. This CDR3 comprises 19 residues.

The rearrangement links TRBV5-6 to TRBJ1-6, with TRBD1 matching 9 bases. V was clipped by 4 bases and J by 6 bases; unmatched bases: 5. The CDR3 totals 15 residues. Germline CDR1 SGHDT, CDR2 YYEEEE. The DNA of the CDR3 is TGTGCCAGCAGCCAATTGACAGGGGGTAATTCACCCCTCCACTTT. Translated: CASSQLTGGNSPLHF.

The chain combines TRBV11-2 with TRBJ2-1; 9 nucleotides align to TRBD2. Trimming at V came to 5 bases and at J to 9 bases, leaving 8 bases not matched to a gene. The germline V gene has CDR1 SGHAT and CDR2 FQNNGV. The CDR3 has 14 residues. CDR3: CASSVSREGLEQFF. DNA of the CDR3: TGTGCCAGCAGCGTCTCGCGGGAGGGGCTTGAGCAGTTCTTC.

This clone was detected once. The chain is built from TRBV7-2 and TRBJ2-1; 10 bases are a match to TRBD2. CDR1 and CDR2 (germline): SGHTA, FQGNSA. After removal of 4 bases from V and 6 bases from J, the junction contained 3 bases not matched to a gene. The CDR3 has 14 residues. CDR3 residues: CASSSSSGSNEQFF. The CDR3 DNA reads as TGTGCCAGCAGCTCCTCTAGCGGGAGCAATGAGCAGTTCTTC.